Listed here is a single T cell receptor (beta chain). In germline, CDR1 is SEHNR, CDR2 FQNEAQ (reference sequence). The CDR3 is 14 amino acids. The V gene lost 4 bases and the J gene lost 2 bases, with 11 bases spanning the gap. The entry originates in a study of T cells in tuberculosis. At the level of the study: This South African cohort compared adolescents with or without latent tuberculosis against adults with active tuberculosis.

The time point: new active TB diagnosis, blood taken before or within 7 days of starting treatment. Sequenced by immunoSEQ multiplex PCR; TCRdb stores in-frame clones only, minus some. The repertoire holds tens of thousands of clones, with about 96% as singletons. The receptor was derived from an adult with tuberculosis. Sequenced here: PBMCs, sampled at tuberculosis diagnosis. The rearrangement joins TRBV7-9 to TRBJ1-2, with TRBD1 as a possible D gene (5 bases). The CDR3 protein is CASSSTGSNYGYTF. The DNA for the CDR3 is TGTGCCAGCAGCTCAACAGGATCCAACTATGGCTACACCTTC.